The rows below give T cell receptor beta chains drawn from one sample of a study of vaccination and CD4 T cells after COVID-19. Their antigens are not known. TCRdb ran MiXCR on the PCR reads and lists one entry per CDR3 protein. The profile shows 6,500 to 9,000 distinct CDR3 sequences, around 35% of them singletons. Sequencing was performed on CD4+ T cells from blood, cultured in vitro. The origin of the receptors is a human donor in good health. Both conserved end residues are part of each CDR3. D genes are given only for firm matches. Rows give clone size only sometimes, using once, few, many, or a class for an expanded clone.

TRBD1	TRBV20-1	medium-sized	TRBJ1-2	TGCAGTGCTGATGGACAGGGAGACTATGGCTACACCTTC	CSADGQGDYGYTF
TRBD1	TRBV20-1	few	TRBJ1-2	TGCAGTGCTAGAGGCAGGGGGCACAATGGCTACACCTTC	CSARGRGHNGYTF
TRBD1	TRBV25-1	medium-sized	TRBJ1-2	TGTGCCAGCAGTGAACAGGGGGCGTATGGCTACACCTTC	CASSEQGAYGYTF
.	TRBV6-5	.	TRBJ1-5	TGTGCCAGCAGTTACCGAGGGGGTGTAAGTTGGCCCCAGCATTTT	CASSYRGGVSWPQHF
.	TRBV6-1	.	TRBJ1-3	TGTGCCAGCAGTCCCGGGACTCAGGGGAACACCATATATTTT	CASSPGTQGNTIYF
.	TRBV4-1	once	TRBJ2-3	TGCGCCAGCAGCCAAGAAGATGGGAGGGATACGCAGTATTTT	CASSQEDGRDTQYF
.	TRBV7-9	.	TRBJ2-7	TGTGCCAGCAGCCTCAGTGGAGGGAGCGAGCAGTACTTC	CASSLSGGSEQYF
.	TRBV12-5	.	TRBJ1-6	TGTGCTAGTGGTTCGGAAGGGGTTTCACCCCTCCACTTT	CASGSEGVSPLHF
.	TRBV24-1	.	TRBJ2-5	TGTGCCACCAAGACCGGGACACCCGTACAGTACTTC	CATKTGTPVQYF
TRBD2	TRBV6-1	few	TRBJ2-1	TGTGCCAGCAGTGAAGAAGCGGGGGGATACAATGAGCAGTTCTTC	CASSEEAGGYNEQFF
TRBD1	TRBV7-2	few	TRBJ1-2	TGTGCCAGCAGCCCGGACAGGGGGCCCTATGGCTACACCTTC	CASSPDRGPYGYTF
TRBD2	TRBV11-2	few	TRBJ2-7	TGTGCCAGCAGCTTCGGACTAGCGGGCGTGGTGAGGGCCTACGAGCAGTACTTC	CASSFGLAGVVRAYEQYF
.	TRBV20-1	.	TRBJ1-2	TGCAGTGCTAGTTTGGCTAACTATGGCTACACCTTC	CSASLANYGYTF
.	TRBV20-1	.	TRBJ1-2	TGCAGTGCTCACATCAACTATGGCTACACCTTC	CSAHINYGYTF
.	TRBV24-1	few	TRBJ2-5	TGTGCCACCAACCTCTGGGGGATAGCAGAAAAAGAGACCCAGTACTTC	CATNLWGIAEKETQYF
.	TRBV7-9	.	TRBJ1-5	TGTGCCAGCAGCTCCTCGACAGGCCTCTATAGCAATCAGCCCCAGCATTTT	CASSSSTGLYSNQPQHF
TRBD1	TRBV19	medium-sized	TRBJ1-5	TGTGCCAGTTCCGGGACAGGGGGCGGTCAGCCCCAGCATTTT	CASSGTGGGQPQHF
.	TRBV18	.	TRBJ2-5	TGTGCCAGCTCACCGTCACAAGAGACCCAGTACTTC	CASSPSQETQYF
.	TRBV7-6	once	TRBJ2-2	TGTGCCAGCGGCCTGAACACCGGGGAGCTGTTTTTT	CASGLNTGELFF
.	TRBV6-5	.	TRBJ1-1	TGTGCCAGCAGTTACAAAGGGAGGAACACTGAAGCTTTCTTT	CASSYKGRNTEAFF
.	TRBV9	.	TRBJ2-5	TGTGCCAGCAGCGTAGGCGGATCGTACCAAGAGACCCAGTACTTC	CASSVGGSYQETQYF
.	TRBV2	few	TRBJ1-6	TGTGCCAGCAGTGCCCCCATGGGTATTCGATCACCCCTCCACTTT	CASSAPMGIRSPLHF
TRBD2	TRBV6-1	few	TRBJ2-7	TGTGCCAGCAGTGCGGGGGGGGCGAACTCCTACGAGCAGTACTTC	CASSAGGANSYEQYF
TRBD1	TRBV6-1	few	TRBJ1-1	TGTGCCAGCAGTGAAGAGGGGACAGGGTGGGAGAGGACTGAAGCTTTCTTT	CASSEEGTGWERTEAFF
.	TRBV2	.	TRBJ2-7	TGTGCCAGCAGTGAAGCCCCCTACGAGCAGTACTTC	CASSEAPYEQYF
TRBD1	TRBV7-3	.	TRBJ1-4	TGTGCCAGCAGCTTGGTGGGACAGGGAAATGAAAAACTGTTTTTT	CASSLVGQGNEKLFF
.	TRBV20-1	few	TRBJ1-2	TGCAGTGCTACCCCCGGACCGGTCGCCGGCTACACCTTC	CSATPGPVAGYTF
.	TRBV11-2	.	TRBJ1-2	TGTGCCAGCAGCTCAAACGCCCTGACCCCTAGTGGCTACACCTTC	CASSSNALTPSGYTF
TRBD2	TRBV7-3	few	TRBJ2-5	TGTGCCAGCAGCCAGGGACTAGCGGGGGGTCAAGAGACCCAGTACTTC	CASSQGLAGGQETQYF
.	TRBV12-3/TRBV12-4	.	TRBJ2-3	TGTGCCAGCAGTTTTGCACAGACTCCAGATACGCAGTATTTT	CASSFAQTPDTQYF
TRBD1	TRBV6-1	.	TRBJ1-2	TGTGCCACCCGAGGGGGCGAGCTTTTGGGTGGCTACACCTTC	CATRGGELLGGYTF
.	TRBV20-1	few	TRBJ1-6	TGCAGTGCTAGAGATCTTGAAGGGTTTTCCTATAATTCACCCCTCCACTTT	CSARDLEGFSYNSPLHF
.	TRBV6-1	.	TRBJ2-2	TGTGCCAGCCTTACCCCCGGGACCGGGGAGCTGTTTTTT	CASLTPGTGELFF
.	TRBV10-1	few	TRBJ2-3	TGCGCCAGCAGTGATTCCACAGGAGATACGCAGTATTTT	CASSDSTGDTQYF
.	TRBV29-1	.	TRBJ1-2	TGCAGCGCCCGAGGGGGGGCTGGGGGCTACACCTTC	CSARGGAGGYTF
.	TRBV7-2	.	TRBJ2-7	TGTGCCAGCAGCTTAGTGGGGGGAAACCCCAGCTCCTACGAGCAGTACTTC	CASSLVGGNPSSYEQYF
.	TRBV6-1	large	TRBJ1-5	TGTGCCAGCCACAGGGTTAGCAATCAGCCCCAGCATTTT	CASHRVSNQPQHF
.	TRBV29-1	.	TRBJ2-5	TGCAGCGTTGAGGAGATGGGAGAGACCCAGTACTTC	CSVEEMGETQYF
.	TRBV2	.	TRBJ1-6	TGTGCCAGCAGTGAGGTTGAGGGACAAAGTTCACCCCTCCACTTT	CASSEVEGQSSPLHF
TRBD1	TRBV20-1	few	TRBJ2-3	TGCAGTGCTAGAGGGTCGGGACAGGTCACAGATACGCAGTATTTT	CSARGSGQVTDTQYF
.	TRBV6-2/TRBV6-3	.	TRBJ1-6	TGTGCCATTCGACAGCCAGATTTAAATTCACCCCTCCACTTT	CAIRQPDLNSPLHF
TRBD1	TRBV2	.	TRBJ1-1	TGTGCCAGCAGTTCACAGGGGACCTCGAACACTGAAGCTTTCTTT	CASSSQGTSNTEAFF
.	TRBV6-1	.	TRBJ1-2	TGTGCCAGCAGTAAGCTCGACCGGGGGGGCTATGGCTACACCTTC	CASSKLDRGGYGYTF
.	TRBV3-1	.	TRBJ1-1	TGTGCCAGCGGACTAGCGGGCGCCGGGGGCACTGAAGCTTTCTTT	CASGLAGAGGTEAFF
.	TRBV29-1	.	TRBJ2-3	TGCAGCGTTGAGAGCCAGGGATCAGATACGCAGTATTTT	CSVESQGSDTQYF